These T cell receptor beta chains were read from a single sample in a study of control samples from healthy donors and cancer patients. TCRdb's copy holds only in-frame clones and misses some; the assay was immunoSEQ multiplex PCR. This table has about 150,000 clones, 93% appearing once. Sequenced: blood. The receptors here all came from a man in his late teens or twenties in good health. Both conserved end residues are part of each CDR3. A D gene is named only where the DNA matches it firmly. Rows may omit the clone size; those that give it use once, few, many or a size class.

>.|TRBV7-2|TRBJ1-2|.
TGTGCCAGCAGCTTAGGGGCACAGTACTATGGCTACACCTTC
CASSLGAQYYGYTF
>.|TRBV7-6|TRBJ1-3|TRBD1
TGTGCCAGCAGCTTGGGACAGAGCTCTGGAAACACCATATATTTT
CASSLGQSSGNTIYF
>.|TRBV5-1|TRBJ2-7|TRBD2
TGCGCCAGCAGCTTCGTAGCGGGAGCCTACGAGCAGTACTTC
CASSFVAGAYEQYF
>.|TRBV28|TRBJ1-1|.
TGTGCCAGCAGTAATGGGGCAGATGTGGTGGGGGGCGACACTGAAGCTTTCTTT
CASSNGADVVGGDTEAFF
>.|TRBV10-2|TRBJ1-6|TRBD1
TGCGCCAGCTGGAAGGACAGGGGTAATTCACCCCTCCACTTT
CASWKDRGNSPLHF
>.|TRBV10-3|TRBJ1-3|.
TGTGCCATCAGTGAGAGCCCTACAATCTCTGGAAACACCATATATTTT
CAISESPTISGNTIYF
>.|TRBV7-8|TRBJ2-7|TRBD2
TGTGCCAGCAGTACAAGGGACAGCGGGGGGAACTACGAGCAGTACTTC
CASSTRDSGGNYEQYF
>.|TRBV5-4|TRBJ2-7|TRBD2
TGTGCCAGCAGCCGGACTAGCAACTACGAGCAGTACTTC
CASSRTSNYEQYF
>.|TRBV24-1|TRBJ1-4|TRBD1
TGTGCCACCAGTGACGGGACAGGGGGTGGCAATGAAAAACTGTTTTTT
CATSDGTGGGNEKLFF
>.|TRBV6-2/TRBV6-3|TRBJ2-2|.
TGTGCCAGCAGTTACCCCCCCCCGGTTGGGGAGCTGTTTTTT
CASSYPPPVGELFF
>few|TRBV18|TRBJ1-5|.
TGTGCCAGCTCCTTTTTAGGGGACAATCAGCCCCAGCATTTT
CASSFLGDNQPQHF
>once|TRBV5-1|TRBJ1-4|.
TGCGCCAGCAGCTTGGGCTGGCAGAGCACTAATGAAAAACTGTTTTTT
CASSLGWQSTNEKLFF
>.|TRBV11-2|TRBJ1-4|.
TGTGCCAGCAGCTTTGACACGCCGGGAGAACTGTTTTTT
CASSFDTPGELFF
>.|TRBV7-9|TRBJ2-7|.
TGTGCCAGCAGCTCCACCGGGACTGAGAACGAGCAGTACTTC
CASSSTGTENEQYF
>once|TRBV29-1|TRBJ1-1|.
TGCAGCGTTGCTGACAGAGAGACTGAAGCTTTCTTT
CSVADRETEAFF
>.|TRBV4-3|TRBJ1-2|.
TGCGCCAGCAGCCAAGAGGGTTATCGGGAGCGTATGAGCTACACCTTC
CASSQEGYRERMSYTF
>once|TRBV6-5|TRBJ1-1|TRBD1
TGTGCCAGCAGTTACCTCCGCGGGACAGGGCCTACTGAAGCTTTCTTT
CASSYLRGTGPTEAFF
>.|TRBV7-7|TRBJ2-5|.
TGTGCTAGCGTTCGAGGTGGCGGGTACCAAGAGACCCAGTACTTC
CASVRGGGYQETQYF
>.|TRBV28|TRBJ2-7|TRBD1
TGTGCCAGCAGTTTTAACCGAGACAGGGGCTCCTACGAGCAGTACTTC
CASSFNRDRGSYEQYF
>.|TRBV4-1|TRBJ2-3|.
TGCGCCAGCAGCCAAGACGAGGGTACCACAGATACGCAGTATTTT
CASSQDEGTTDTQYF
>.|TRBV27|TRBJ2-2|.
TGTGCCAGCAGATCGGGTGGATACACCGGGGAGCTGTTTTTT
CASRSGGYTGELFF
>.|TRBV11-2|TRBJ2-3|.
TGTGCCAGCAGCTTAGACGGCAGTCGAGATACGCAGTATTTT
CASSLDGSRDTQYF
>.|TRBV29-1|TRBJ1-2|TRBD1
TGCAGCGCTGAGACAGGGGCCTATGGCTACACCTTC
CSAETGAYGYTF
>.|TRBV4-3|TRBJ2-1|TRBD2
TGCGCCAGCAGCCAAGAACGCCTAGCGGGAGCCAATGAGCAGTTCTTC
CASSQERLAGANEQFF
>.|TRBV4-3|TRBJ2-3|TRBD1
TGCGCCAGCAGCCCGGGACAGATCACAGATACGCAGTATTTT
CASSPGQITDTQYF
>.|TRBV3-1/TRBV3-2|TRBJ2-2|.
TGTGCCAGCAGCCAAGTTCCAGCGAACACCGGGGAGCTGTTTTTT
CASSQVPANTGELFF
>.|TRBV5-1|TRBJ1-2|.
TGCGCCAGCAGCCGTAACGCAGGGGCGGGGTACACCTTC
CASSRNAGAGYTF
>once|TRBV7-9|TRBJ1-4|TRBD1
TGTGCCAGCAGCTCAACCGGGACAGGGGACGAAAAACTGTTTTTT
CASSSTGTGDEKLFF
>.|TRBV6-6|TRBJ2-1|.
TGTGCCAGCAGTTTAACAAACTTTGACCCATACAATGAGCAGTTCTTC
CASSLTNFDPYNEQFF
>.|TRBV15|TRBJ2-1|TRBD1
TGTGCCACCAGGGCGGCCCGGGACAGGGTCAATGAGCAGTTCTTC
CATRAARDRVNEQFF
>.|TRBV4-2|TRBJ2-3|TRBD2
TGTGCCAGCAGCCAAAAGGTAGCGGGGGTTCGCACAGATACGCAGTATTTT
CASSQKVAGVRTDTQYF
>.|TRBV28|TRBJ1-2|.
TGTGCCAGCAGCCCGCCAGCGTACTATGGCTACACCTTC
CASSPPAYYGYTF
>.|TRBV28|TRBJ1-2|.
TGTGCCAGCAGTTTAGGGTGGGGCTACACCTTC
CASSLGWGYTF
>.|TRBV5-1|TRBJ2-1|TRBD1
TGCGCCAGCAGCGCCGGGACAGGGCTAAATGAGCAGTTCTTC
CASSAGTGLNEQFF
>.|TRBV9|TRBJ1-4|.
TGTGCCAGCAGCGTAGCTCCGACTTCAACTAATGAAAAACTGTTTTTT
CASSVAPTSTNEKLFF
>.|TRBV18|TRBJ1-5|TRBD1
TGTGCCAGCCGTCCGACAGGGGATCAGCCCCAGCATTTT
CASRPTGDQPQHF
>.|TRBV4-1|TRBJ2-1|TRBD1
TGCGCCAGCAGCCAAGATGTTCGGGGACAGAAGGACAATGAGCAGTTCTTC
CASSQDVRGQKDNEQFF
>.|TRBV2|TRBJ1-2|.
TGTGCCAGCAGTGAACTGACAGTGAGTGCCAATGGCTACACCTTC
CASSELTVSANGYTF
>once|TRBV30|TRBJ1-2|.
TGTGCCTGGAGCGGACACTACTATGGCTACACCTTC
CAWSGHYYGYTF
>.|TRBV2|TRBJ2-1|TRBD1
TGTGCCAGCAGACGCGACAGGGGGCTCGACAATGAGCAGTTCTTC
CASRRDRGLDNEQFF
>.|TRBV4-2|TRBJ2-7|TRBD2
TGTGCCAGCAGCCAAGAAGTTCTAGCGGGAGACTCCTCCTACGAGCAGTACTTC
CASSQEVLAGDSSYEQYF
>.|TRBV6-5|TRBJ2-1|.
TGTGCCAGCAGTTACGCGTCGGGGGCCTATGAGCAGTTCTTC
CASSYASGAYEQFF
>.|TRBV7-2|TRBJ1-5|.
TGTGCCAGCAGCTCCCTAGGCGAGTCTCAGCCCCAGCATTTT
CASSSLGESQPQHF
>.|TRBV4-2|TRBJ2-1|.
TGTGCCAGCAGCCCCCGAACCTGGGATGAGCAGTTCTTC
CASSPRTWDEQFF
>.|TRBV30|TRBJ2-2|.
TGTGCCTGGTTAACAGAATACGGGGAGCTGTTTTTT
CAWLTEYGELFF
>.|TRBV5-1|TRBJ1-1|.
TGCGCCAGCAGCTTTGCGGACGGTTCTGAAGCTTTCTTT
CASSFADGSEAFF